This TCR beta chain was documented in a study of cytomegalovirus exposure and HLA in healthy donors. Study results and caveats: Accurate prediction of HLA-A and HLA-B alleles (for most subjects) was reportedly achieved from TCR beta sequences. According to an earlier analysis, most TCR beta V segments yielded productive rearrangements about 87% or about 30% of the time. As a later analysis revealed, most CMV-associated TCR beta chains appeared HLA-restricted. CMV serostatus was the only immune exposure information that was available.

Primers for the PCR totalled 60 Vbeta and 13 Jbeta. TCRdb's table, derived via immunoSEQ multiplex PCR, lists solely in-frame clones and lacks some. This table lists 150,000 or so clones. Looked up from germline, CDR1 is MNHNS and CDR2 is SASEGT. CDR3 size: 10 residues. The V end lost 6 bases, the J end lost 4 bases, and 3 bases lay between the germline ends. As to this clone: Its antigen remains unknown.

This receptor was taken from a woman aged 45-59 years in good health and CMV-seronegative. The chain recombines TRBV6-1 with TRBJ2-5; D uncertain. The source material was PBMCs. CDR3 coding DNA: TGTGCCAGCAGCCTAGAGACCCAGTACTTC. This encodes CASSLETQYF.